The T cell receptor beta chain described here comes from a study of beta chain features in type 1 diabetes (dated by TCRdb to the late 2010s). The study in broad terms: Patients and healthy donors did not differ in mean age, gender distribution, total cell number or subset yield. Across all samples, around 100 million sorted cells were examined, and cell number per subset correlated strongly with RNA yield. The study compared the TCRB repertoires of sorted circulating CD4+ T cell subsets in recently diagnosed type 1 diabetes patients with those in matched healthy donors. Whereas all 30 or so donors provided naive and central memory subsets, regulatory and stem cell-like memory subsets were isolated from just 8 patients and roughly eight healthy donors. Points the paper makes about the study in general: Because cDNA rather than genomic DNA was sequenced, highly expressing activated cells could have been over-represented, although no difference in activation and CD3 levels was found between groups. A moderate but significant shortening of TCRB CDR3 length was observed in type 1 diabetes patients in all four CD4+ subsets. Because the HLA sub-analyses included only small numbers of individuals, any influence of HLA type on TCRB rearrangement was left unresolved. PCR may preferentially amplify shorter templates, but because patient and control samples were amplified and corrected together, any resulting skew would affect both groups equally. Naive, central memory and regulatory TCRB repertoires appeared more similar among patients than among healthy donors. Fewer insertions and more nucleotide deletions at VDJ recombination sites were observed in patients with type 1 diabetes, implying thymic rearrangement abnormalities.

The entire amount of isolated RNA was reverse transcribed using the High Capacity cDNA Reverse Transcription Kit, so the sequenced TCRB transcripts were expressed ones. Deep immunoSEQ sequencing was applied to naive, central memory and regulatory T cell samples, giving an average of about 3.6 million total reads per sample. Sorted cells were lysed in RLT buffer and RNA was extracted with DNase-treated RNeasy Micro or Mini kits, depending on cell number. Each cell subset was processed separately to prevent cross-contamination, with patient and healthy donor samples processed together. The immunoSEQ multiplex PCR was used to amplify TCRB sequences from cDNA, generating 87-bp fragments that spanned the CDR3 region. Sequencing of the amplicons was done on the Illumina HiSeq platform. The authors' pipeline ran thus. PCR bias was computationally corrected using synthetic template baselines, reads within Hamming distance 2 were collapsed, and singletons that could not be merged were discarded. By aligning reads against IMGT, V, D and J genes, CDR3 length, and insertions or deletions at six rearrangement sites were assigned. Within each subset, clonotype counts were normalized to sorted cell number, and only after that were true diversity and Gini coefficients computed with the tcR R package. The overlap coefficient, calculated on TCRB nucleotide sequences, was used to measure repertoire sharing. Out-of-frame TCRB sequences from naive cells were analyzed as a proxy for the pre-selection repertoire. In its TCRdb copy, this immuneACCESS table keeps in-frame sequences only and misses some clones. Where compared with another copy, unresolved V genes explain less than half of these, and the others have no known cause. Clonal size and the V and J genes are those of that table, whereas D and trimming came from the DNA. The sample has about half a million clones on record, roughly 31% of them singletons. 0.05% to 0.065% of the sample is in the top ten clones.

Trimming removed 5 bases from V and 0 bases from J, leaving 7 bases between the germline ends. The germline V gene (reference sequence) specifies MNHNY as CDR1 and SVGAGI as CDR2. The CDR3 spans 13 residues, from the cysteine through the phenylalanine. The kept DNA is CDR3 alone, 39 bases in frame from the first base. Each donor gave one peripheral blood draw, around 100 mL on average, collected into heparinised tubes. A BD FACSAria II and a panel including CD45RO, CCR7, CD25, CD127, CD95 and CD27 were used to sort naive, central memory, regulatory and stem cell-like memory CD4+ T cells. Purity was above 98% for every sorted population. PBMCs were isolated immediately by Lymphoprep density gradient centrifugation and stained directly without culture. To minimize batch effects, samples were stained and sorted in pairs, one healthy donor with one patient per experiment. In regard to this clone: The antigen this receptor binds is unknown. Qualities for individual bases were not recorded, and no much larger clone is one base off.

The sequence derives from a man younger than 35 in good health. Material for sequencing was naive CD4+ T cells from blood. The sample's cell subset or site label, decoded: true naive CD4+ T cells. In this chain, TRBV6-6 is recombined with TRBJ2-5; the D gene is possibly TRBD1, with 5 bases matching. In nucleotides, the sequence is TGTGCCAGCAGTCAACAGGACCAAGAGACCCAGTACTTC. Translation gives CASSQQDQETQYF.